Following are 32 T cell receptor beta chains from one sample sequenced in a study of long-term antiretroviral therapy in people with HIV. It was version v3.0 of the immunoSEQ assay that was run at survey level. Sequencing was performed with immunoSEQ multiplex PCR; in TCRdb, only in-frame clones are kept and a portion is missing. This sample has 25,000 to 30,000 clones, with roughly nine tenths found just once. The sample was unsorted PBMCs, taken 3.1 years after starting antiretroviral therapy. The source of these receptors is a young man with HIV.

This clone was found once. This chain connects TRBV4-1 to TRBJ1-2; D unresolved. The V gene's germline CDR1 is MGHRA and CDR2 YSYEKL. V was pared by 1 base and J by 3 bases, with 18 bases between. The CDR3 has 17 residues. For the CDR3, the DNA is TGCGCCAGCAGCCAAGCAAGTGCAGGACCCTTCTACTATGGCTACACCTTC. Amino acid sequence: CASSQASAGPFYYGYTF.

The chain joins TRBV5-4 to TRBJ2-7, with 10 bases identical to TRBD2. The ends lost 4 bases at V and 6 bases at J; junction bases unmatched: 13. The CDR3 has 16 residues. Per the germline V gene, CDR1 is SGHNT and CDR2 is YYREEE (reference sequence). This chain's CDR3 is CASSHEGGLAGVEQYF. DNA of the CDR3: TGTGCCAGCAGCCACGAGGGCGGTCTAGCGGGGGTCGAGCAGTACTTC.

This chain links TRBV15 with TRBJ2-2, with a possible D match to TRBD1 (5 bases). V lost 0 bases to trimming and J lost 6 bases, with 11 bases between them. Germline loops: CDR1 LNHNV, CDR2 YYDKDF (reference sequence). This CDR3 comprises 15 residues. CDR3: CATSRDAQGPGELFF. CDR3 nucleotides: TGTGCCACCAGCAGAGACGCTCAGGGCCCCGGGGAGCTGTTTTTT. Full variable domain (missing parts from reference TRBV15 and TRBJ2-2): DAMVIQNPRYQVTQFGKPVTLSCSQTLNHNVMYWYQQKSSQAPKLLFHYYDKDFNNEADTPDNFQSRRPNTSFCFLDIRSPGLGDTAMYLCATSRDAQGPGELFFGEGSRLTVL.

The chain links TRBV27 to TRBJ1-2; 7 nucleotides line up with TRBD1. Per the germline V gene, CDR1 is MNHEY and CDR2 is SMNVEV (reference sequence). The CDR3 has 13 amino acids. Unmatched junction bases numbered 8, after V lost 5 bases and J lost 8 bases. CDR3 DNA sequence: TGTGCCAGCAGTCAAGGACAGGTCGGGGGCTACACCTTC. Protein product: CASSQGQVGGYTF.

This chain connects TRBV6-5 to TRBJ2-2; TRBD2 aligns across 8 bases. Losses at the gene ends were 7 bases for V and 6 bases for J; bases not matched to a gene: 1. Germline V CDR1 and CDR2: MNHEY, SVGAGI. The CDR3 is 12 amino acids. The chain's CDR3 is CASKAGAGELFF. The CDR3 coding sequence is TGTGCCAGCAAAGCGGGGGCCGGGGAGCTGTTTTTT.

The J gene is TRBJ2-1, the V gene TRBV19; D may correspond to TRBD1 or TRBD2 (7 bases each). The germline V gene has CDR1 LNHDA and CDR2 SQIVND (reference sequence). Trimming removed 2 bases from V and 5 bases from J, with 19 bases in between. The CDR3 loop spans 17 amino acids. The CDR3 DNA sequence: TGTGCCAGTAGTATAAGGCCCCAGGGGGAGGGGGACAATGAGCAGTTCTTC. It specifies CASSIRPQGEGDNEQFF.

The J gene is TRBJ2-1, the V gene TRBV5-6, with TRBD2 as a possible D gene (6 bases). The CDR3 is 16 amino acids. Trimming cost V 4 bases and J 2 bases, with 16 bases left between them. CDR1 SGHDT and CDR2 YYEEEE come from the germline V gene. The CDR3: CASSPEGVPPYNEQFF. The DNA of the CDR3 is TGTGCCAGCAGCCCGGAGGGCGTACCTCCCTACAATGAGCAGTTCTTC.

This clone was detected once. CDR3 sequence: CASSRGLAGGNEQFF. The CDR3 nucleotides are TGTGCCAGCAGCCGCGGACTAGCGGGGGGAAATGAGCAGTTCTTC. The gene calls are TRBV7-3 and TRBJ2-1, with 14 bases identical to TRBD2. The CDR3 is 15 amino acids. From germline, CDR1 is SGHTA and CDR2 FQGTGA. The V segment lost 5 bases and the J segment 7 bases; nucleotides outside the gene matches: 4. The entire variable domain, with the rest obtained from reference TRBV7-3 and TRBJ2-1, is as follows: GAGVSQTPSNKVTEKGKYVELRCDPISGHTALYWYRQSLGQGPEFLIYFQGTGAADDSGLPNDRFFAVRPEGSVSTLKIQRTERGDSAVYLCASSRGLAGGNEQFFGPGTRLTVL.

V is TRBV15 and J is TRBJ2-4; TRBD2 might be the D (5 bases). The CDR3 length is 16 residues. The germline gives CDR1 LNHNV, CDR2 YYDKDF (reference sequence). With 0 bases removed from V and 7 bases from J, the gap between germline ends came to 16 bases. In DNA form, the CDR3 reads TGTGCCACCAGCAGAGATCCGGGTAGCGTTTCGAACATTCAGTACTTC. Its translation: CATSRDPGSVSNIQYF.

The V gene is TRBV14, the J gene TRBJ2-7; 8 bases fit TRBD2. Germline CDR1 SGHDN, CDR2 FVKESK. The V and J ends lost 4 bases and 0 bases, in that order; junction bases with no gene match: 5. This CDR3 is 15 amino acids long. CDR3 loop: CASSRTSGNSYEQYF. CDR3 nucleotide sequence: TGTGCCAGCAGCCGCACTAGCGGCAACTCCTACGAGCAGTACTTC.

This clone showed up just once. The rearrangement uses TRBV7-2 and TRBJ2-3, with D possibly matching TRBD1 (6 bases). The CDR3 is made up of 15 amino acids. CDR1 is SGHTA and CDR2 is FQGNSA in the germline V gene. V dropped 5 bases and J dropped 2 bases, with 14 bases sitting between them. The CDR3 spells CASSRRRGSTDTQYF. CDR3 nucleotides: TGTGCCAGCAGCAGACGCAGGGGTTCCACAGATACGCAGTATTTT. The full variable domain, with the rest looked up from reference TRBV7-2 and TRBJ2-3, is GAGVSQSPSNKVTEKGKDVELRCDPISGHTALYWYRQSLGQGLEFLIYFQGNSAPDKSGLPSDRFSAERTGGSVSTLTIQRTQQEDSAVYLCASSRRRGSTDTQYFGPGTRLTVL.

The chain uses TRBV19 and TRBJ2-2; D remains ambiguous. CDR3 size: 10 residues. Trimming removed 5 bases from V and 6 bases from J, with 1 base in between. In germline, CDR1 is LNHDA, CDR2 SQIVND (reference sequence). The CDR3 is CASSSGELFF. CDR3 DNA sequence: TGTGCCAGTAGTTCCGGGGAGCTGTTTTTT.

This sequence joins TRBV14 and TRBJ2-1; 7 nucleotides align to TRBD2. There are 17 residues in the CDR3. Germline CDR1 reads SGHDN; CDR2 reads FVKESK. The V and J ends lost 1 base and 6 bases, in that order; junction bases with no gene match: 12. CDR3 amino acids: CASSQGLASGGPNEQFF. As DNA, the CDR3 is TGTGCCAGCAGCCAAGGTCTCGCTAGCGGTGGGCCCAATGAGCAGTTCTTC.

The V gene is TRBV11-2, the J gene TRBJ2-7, with D possibly matching TRBD1 (6 bases). CDR3 size: 17 residues. From germline, CDR1 is SGHAT and CDR2 FQNNGV. V was pared by 4 bases and J by 4 bases, with 23 bases between. The CDR3 is CASSYRLIIGGRYEQYF. In DNA, the CDR3 is TGTGCCAGCAGCTACCGGCTAATAATAGGGGGAAGGTACGAGCAGTACTTC.

The chain couples TRBV4-3 to TRBJ2-7; possible D gene TRBD2, 6 bases. Germline values: CDR1 LGHNA, CDR2 YSLEER. Between the trimmed V and J ends, which lost 0 bases and 5 bases, there was a span of 14 bases. The CDR3 is 15 residues long. CDR3 amino acids: CASSQEGGQRDEQYF. The CDR3 nucleotides are TGCGCCAGCAGCCAAGAAGGAGGGCAGCGGGACGAGCAGTACTTC.

The chain uses TRBV27 and TRBJ1-1; TRBD1 is a possible D gene (5 bases). Germline V CDR1 and CDR2: MNHEY, SMNVEV (reference sequence). Trimming removed 3 bases from V and 4 bases from J, with 18 bases in between. CDR3 length: 16 residues. The CDR3 DNA follows: TGTGCCAGCAGTTTTCATACGGTTGGGGGATTCACTGAAGCTTTCTTT. Protein sequence: CASSFHTVGGFTEAFF.

This chain uses TRBV7-3 with TRBJ2-1; 12 bases agree with TRBD2. The V and J ends lost 2 bases and 7 bases, in that order; junction bases with no gene match: 9. The CDR3 sequence is 17 residues long. Germline V gene lookup returns CDR1 SGHTA and CDR2 FQGTGA. The chain's CDR3 is CASSLRAGLAGGNEQFF. Written as DNA, the CDR3 is TGTGCCAGCAGCTTACGGGCGGGGCTAGCGGGAGGGAATGAGCAGTTCTTC.

V gene TRBV19 combines with J gene TRBJ1-2; unclear D gene. The CDR3 runs to 14 residues. The V gene lost 7 bases and the J gene lost 1 base, with 13 bases spanning the gap. Germline-derived CDR1 and CDR2 are LNHDA and SQIVND (reference sequence). The CDR3 region has the DNA TGTGCCAGTATGCAGGCTGGGGTTAACTATGGCTACACCTTC. Amino acid sequence: CASMQAGVNYGYTF.

The chain is built from TRBV7-9 and TRBJ2-7; tentatively, D is TRBD2 (5 bases). The CDR3 is 15 residues long. V was cut by 5 bases and J by 2 bases, with 16 bases left in between. The germline V gene has CDR1 SEHNR and CDR2 FQNEAQ (reference sequence). CDR3 protein: CASSPSQDGTYEQYF. The CDR3 DNA reads TGTGCCAGCAGCCCAAGTCAGGACGGGACCTACGAGCAGTACTTC. Drawing the rest from reference TRBV7-9 and TRBJ2-7, the complete variable domain is DTGVSQNPRHKITKRGQNVTFRCDPISEHNRLYWYRQTLGQGPEFLTYFQNEAQLEKSRLLSDRFSAERPKGSFSTLEIQRTEQGDSAMYLCASSPSQDGTYEQYFGPGTRLTVT.

This clone was observed a single time. The chain is built from TRBV19 and TRBJ1-2; D is perhaps TRBD1 (6 bases). The CDR3 extends over 12 amino acids. Per germline, CDR1 LNHDA and CDR2 SQIVND (reference sequence). The ends were cut back, 8 bases at V and 4 bases at J, with 11 bases in the middle. CDR3 nucleotides: TGTGCCAGTCGCGGCAGGGGCTATGGCTACACCTTC. Amino acids: CASRGRGYGYTF. Based on the CDR3 plus reference TRBV19 and TRBJ1-2, the full variable domain is DGGITQSPKYLFRKEGQNVTLSCEQNLNHDAMYWYRQDPGQGLRLIYYSQIVNDFQKGDIAEGYSVSREKKESFPLTVTSAQKNPTAFYLCASRGRGYGYTFGSGTRLTVV.

The V call is TRBV10-3, the J call TRBJ2-6; TRBD1 or TRBD2 may be the D gene (5 bases each). There are 15 residues in the CDR3. With 10 bases removed from V and 4 bases from J, the gap between germline ends came to 17 bases. Germline V gene sequence: CDR1 ENHRY, CDR2 SYGVKD. This CDR3 is CATLLGPTGANVLTF. The CDR3 DNA follows: TGTGCCACTTTACTGGGACCGACCGGGGCCAACGTCCTGACTTTC.

The rearrangement joins TRBV19 to TRBJ2-7; 10 bases align to TRBD1. Germline V lookup: CDR1 LNHDA, CDR2 SQIVND (reference sequence). V lost 3 bases to trimming and J lost 5 bases; unmatched junction nucleotides: 10. The CDR3 spans 16 residues. CDR3 residues: CASSMGGGTGENEQYF. CDR3 DNA sequence: TGTGCCAGTAGTATGGGTGGGGGGACAGGGGAGAACGAGCAGTACTTC.

This chain uses TRBV11-3 with TRBJ1-4, with 10 bases identical to TRBD1. Germline CDR1 reads SGHNT; CDR2 reads YENEEA. The V segment lost 5 bases and the J segment 6 bases; nucleotides outside the gene matches: 6. The CDR3 runs to 15 residues. As DNA, the CDR3 is TGTGCCAGCAGCCCCGGGACAGGGGAGGATGAAAAACTGTTTTTT. Amino acid sequence: CASSPGTGEDEKLFF.

J is TRBJ2-7 and V is TRBV5-1; 8 bases line up with TRBD2. The V gene end was trimmed by 2 bases and the J gene end by 5 bases; junction bases not matched to a gene: 6. This CDR3 has 14 amino acids. Per germline, CDR1 SGHRS and CDR2 YFSETQ. The CDR3 protein is CASSLQAGEDEQYF. Written as DNA, the CDR3 is TGCGCCAGCAGCTTACAAGCGGGAGAAGACGAGCAGTACTTC. Drawing the rest from reference TRBV5-1 and TRBJ2-7, the complete variable domain is KAGVTQTPRYLIKTRGQQVTLSCSPISGHRSVSWYQQTPGQGLQFLFEYFSETQRNKGNFPGRFSGRQFSNSRSEMNVSTLELGDSALYLCASSLQAGEDEQYFGPGTRLTVT.

The chain employs TRBV6-6 and TRBJ1-5; a possible D gene is TRBD1 (5 bases). This CDR3 spans 16 amino acids. The V and J ends lost 1 base and 4 bases respectively, with 14 bases between them. Per the germline V gene, CDR1 is MNHNY and CDR2 is SVGAGI (reference sequence). CDR3 nucleotides: TGTGCCAGCAGTTACTGGGTGTTGGGGGAAAATCAGCCCCAGCATTTT. It encodes CASSYWVLGENQPQHF.

This clone was observed a handful of times. V and J are TRBV7-9 and TRBJ2-3, with no clear D. The germline gives CDR1 SEHNR, CDR2 FQNEAQ (reference sequence). The CDR3 contains 14 residues. V dropped 3 bases and J dropped 0 bases, with 7 bases sitting between them. CDR3 sequence (DNA): TGTGCCAGCAGCTTTGGCTCTAGCACAGATACGCAGTATTTT. Translated: CASSFGSSTDTQYF.

The CDR3 DNA reads TGTGCCAGTAAACCCCGGGGGCCCAATCAGCCCCAGCATTTT. Protein sequence: CASKPRGPNQPQHF. The gene calls are TRBV19 and TRBJ1-5; the D gene is possibly TRBD1 (6 bases). The V and J ends lost 7 bases and 3 bases respectively, with 13 bases between them. Per the germline V gene, CDR1 is LNHDA and CDR2 is SQIVND (reference sequence). The CDR3 length is 14 residues.

The chain joins TRBV7-2 to TRBJ2-2; D remains ambiguous. V was clipped by 5 bases and J by 6 bases, with 10 bases between them. Germline V gene data show CDR1 as SGHTA and CDR2 as FQGNSA. CDR3 length: 13 amino acids. CDR3 residues: CASSPPPPGELFF. The CDR3 DNA sequence: TGTGCCAGCAGCCCACCCCCCCCCGGGGAGCTGTTTTTT.

The V and J genes are TRBV7-6 and TRBJ1-1; D not resolved. Germline CDR1 is SGHVS and CDR2 is FNYEAQ. V shed 1 base and J shed 2 bases, with 5 bases lying between them. CDR3 size: 13 residues. The CDR3 region is CASSLEFNTEAFF. The CDR3 coding sequence is TGTGCCAGCAGCTTAGAGTTCAACACTGAAGCTTTCTTT.

The chain recombines TRBV30 with TRBJ2-7; a possible D gene is TRBD1 (6 bases). The ends were cut back, 0 bases at V and 5 bases at J, with 17 bases in the middle. This CDR3 region has 15 residues. The germline V gene has CDR1 GTSNPN and CDR2 SVGIG (reference sequence). CDR3 in amino acids: CAWSVGSGALNEQYF. CDR3 nucleotide sequence: TGTGCCTGGAGTGTAGGGTCAGGGGCCCTTAACGAGCAGTACTTC.

The chain carries TRBV7-6 and TRBJ2-2; the D is unclear. The germline V and J ends were trimmed by 5 bases and 5 bases, with 3 bases remaining between them. CDR1 is SGHVS and CDR2 is FNYEAQ in the germline V gene. The CDR3 runs to 11 residues. The chain's CDR3 is CASSTTGELFF. DNA of the CDR3: TGTGCCAGCAGCACTACCGGGGAGCTGTTTTTT.

This clone was seen once. The chain couples TRBV5-6 to TRBJ2-2; 10 bases line up with TRBD2. The CDR3 contains 18 residues. Looked up from germline, CDR1 is SGHDT and CDR2 is YYEEEE. V dropped 0 bases and J dropped 2; count of bases not matched to a gene: 7. The CDR3 region is CASSLELAGLLNTGELFF. The CDR3 DNA reads TGTGCCAGCAGCTTGGAACTAGCGGGACTCCTCAACACCGGGGAGCTGTTTTTT.